This TCR beta chain was observed in a study of blood T cell repertoires in COVID-19. Whole-study context: COVID-19 samples collected from the United States, Italy and Spain covered acute and convalescent phases. From T cells, B-cell-depleted T cells, or PBMCs came the material, which was cDNA or gDNA.

Germline V CDR1 and CDR2: SQVTM, ANQGSEA. The ends lost 6 bases at V and 3 bases at J; junction bases unmatched: 2. The CDR3 is 11 amino acids. In the original analysis: Quantification of nucleated cells was approximated via reference gene primer amplification. Measured with immunoSEQ multiplex PCR; TCRdb has only the in-frame clones, and not every one. V and J calls and clone size are those listed in that table; D and trimming were worked out from the DNA. This sample yields more than 400,000 clones, of which about 85% are seen a single time; about 0.65% belongs to the top ten. About this clone itself: Other DNA sequences from this sample encode an identical CDR3 as well.

Participant reports of clinical history set cohort assignment. This chain uses TRBV29-1 with TRBJ2-7; 7 bases are shared with TRBD2. Sample: PBMCs or T cells enriched from blood (not recorded which). The receptor was isolated from a woman aged 18-29 years who had recovered from COVID-19. The CDR3 sequence is CSVGEGYEQYF. The CDR3 DNA is TGCAGCGTGGGGGAGGGCTACGAGCAGTACTTC.